This T cell receptor (beta chain) was documented in a study of T-cell reconstitution after alpha-beta-depleted transplantation in children. Construction of the TCRbeta library involved unique molecular identifiers. TCRdb ran MiXCR on the PCR reads and lists one entry per CDR3 protein. The top ten hold over 20% of the sample, which has more than 20,000 distinct CDR3 sequences, roughly a tenth seen once. This clonotype was recorded at least ten times. Germline V CDR1 and CDR2: SGDLS, YYNGEE. The CDR3 runs to 18 residues. The V end was cut by 0 bases, the J end by 0 bases, with 18 bases between. The rearrangement joins TRBV9 to TRBJ1-1, with unresolved D. The TCR originated in a human donor who donated a stem cell graft to a child with chronic granulomatous disease. Source: PBMCs from the stem cell graft donor, taken from the stem cell graft. CDR3 nucleotide sequence: TGTGCCAGCAGCGTAGGCTTGAGACAAGGTAAATTGAACACTGAAGCTTTCTTT. It yields the protein CASSVGLRQGKLNTEAFF.